The sequence of this TCR beta chain was determined in a study of blood T cell repertoires in COVID-19 (dated by TCRdb to about 2020). For context, the study as a whole: Collaborator samples came from the United States, Italy and Spain and covered acute and convalescent phases of COVID-19. A freely available public database, intended as a resource for researchers studying the immune response to SARS-CoV-2, is where the repertoires were released. The prospective study material was composed of cDNA or gDNA derived from T cells, B-cell-depleted T cells, or PBMCs. Subjects who had been exposed to COVID-19, were actively infected with it, or had recovered from it provided the deeply sampled blood TCRbeta repertoires that made up the dataset. Sample metadata almost always included a de-identified subject ID, COVID-19 status, age in years and sex. HLA class I and class II types, where available, came from metadata supplied by the sample provider rather than from assay-based typing. Samples were obtained from the ongoing ImmuneRACE study (first 160 participants) and from over a thousand subjects provided by 6 global collaborators.

Of note for this clone: This clone's antigen is unknown. Per-base qualities were not stored, and no clone one base away is much larger.

In the prospective study, participants were about 18 to 90 years old, resided in fewer than 25 geographic areas of the United States, and were enrolled through a virtual design. In the prospective study, participants were assigned to cohorts based on the clinical history participants reported in a screening survey and a study questionnaire. Exposed participants were defined as having been in contact with someone with a PCR-confirmed or clinician-diagnosed COVID-19 case within 2 weeks of study entry. In the prospective study, mobile phlebotomists collected whole blood, serum and a nasopharyngeal or oropharyngeal swab from each participant. Participants in the prospective study had the option to provide additional blood draws and questionnaires over a roughly two-month period. Blood samples from the prospective study were shipped frozen or at room temperature prior to DNA extraction. The CDR3, cysteine through phenylalanine, is 14 amino acids long. The only DNA kept is the CDR3, 42 bases in frame from the first base. Trimming leaves V shorter by 2 bases and J shorter by 3 bases, with the junction holding 0 bases beyond the gene matches. CDR1 LNHDA and CDR2 SQIVND are derived from the germline V gene (reference sequence).

What the study reported, not specific to this receptor: The amount of clinical and demographic metadata varied by source and participant and was provided uncurated.

The immunoSEQ Assay, a bias-controlled multiplex PCR, was used to amplify TCRbeta CDR3 regions from genomic DNA. The study's processing was this. Nucleated cell counts per sample were estimated from amplification of reference gene primers within the assay. To quantify the absolute abundance of each unique TCRbeta CDR3 rearrangement, sequence reads were collapsed and filtered. For each sample, productive Simpson clonality was calculated as the square root of Simpson's diversity index across productive rearrangements. Imported from immuneACCESS, the table was reduced by TCRdb to in-frame sequences with V and J called. These copies leave out some clones; in studies compared against another copy, an unresolved V gene accounts for under half, and the cause of the remainder is not known. The D gene and trimming were derived from the DNA, and the V and J assignments and clone size from that table. In all, the sample holds 190,000 or so clones, and 75% to 90% of those were seen once. About 4.6% of the sample goes to the ten largest clones.

The source is a woman aged 30 to 39 who had been exposed to COVID-19. The rearrangement joined TRBV19 to TRBJ2-2; 7 bases in the middle match TRBD2. What was sequenced was PBMCs or T cells enriched from blood (not recorded which). The bases are TGTGCCAGTAGTATACGGGGGGACACCGGGGAGCTGTTTTTT. This sequence encodes CASSIRGDTGELFF.